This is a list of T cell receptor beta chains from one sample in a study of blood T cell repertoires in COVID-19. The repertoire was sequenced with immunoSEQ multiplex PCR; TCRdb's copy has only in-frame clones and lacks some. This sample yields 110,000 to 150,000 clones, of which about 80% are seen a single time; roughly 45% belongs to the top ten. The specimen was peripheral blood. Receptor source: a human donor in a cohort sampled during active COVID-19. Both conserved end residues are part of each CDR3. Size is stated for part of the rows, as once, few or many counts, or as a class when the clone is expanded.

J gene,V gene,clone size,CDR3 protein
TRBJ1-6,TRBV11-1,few,CASTRTGPNSPLHF
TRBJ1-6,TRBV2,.,CASSVYRAQDSPLHF
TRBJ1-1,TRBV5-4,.,CASSDMRQGNTEAFF
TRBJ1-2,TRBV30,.,CACQRGSGGYTF
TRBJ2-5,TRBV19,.,CASSIVGGAPETQYF
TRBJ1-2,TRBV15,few,CATSPGANYGYTF
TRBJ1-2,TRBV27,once,CASSLEAPERSGYTF
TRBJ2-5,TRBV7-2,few,CASSLGQGKSQETQYF
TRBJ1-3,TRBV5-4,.,CASSLDRPGNTIYF
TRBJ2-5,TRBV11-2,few,CASSTGLAETQYF
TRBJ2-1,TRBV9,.,CASSVGMDRGGEQFF
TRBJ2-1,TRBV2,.,CASTRDRGTYNEQFF
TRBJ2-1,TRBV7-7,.,CASSSQGADHHNEQFF
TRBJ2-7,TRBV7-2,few,CASSSRQGWYEQYF
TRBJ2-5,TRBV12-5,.,CASGNGTLQETQYF
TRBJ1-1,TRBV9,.,CASSVSGDRGRGGAFF
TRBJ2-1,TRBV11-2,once,CASSLSGGYYNEQFF
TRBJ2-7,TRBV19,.,CASSIGSLYEQYF
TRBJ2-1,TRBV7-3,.,CASSLGGSNNEQFF
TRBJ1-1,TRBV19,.,CASTPGTGGWVAEAFF
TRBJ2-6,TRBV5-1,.,CASSLTRTANVLTF
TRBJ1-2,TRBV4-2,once,CASSRGLLRGYTF
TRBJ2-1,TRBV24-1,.,CATSDWTGYNEQFF
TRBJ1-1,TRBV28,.,CASSLSGGSTEAFF
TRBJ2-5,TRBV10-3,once,CATASGQEQETQYF
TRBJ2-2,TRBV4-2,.,CASSQKLNGELFF
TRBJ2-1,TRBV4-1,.,CASSPPGTGVNEQFF
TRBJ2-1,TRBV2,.,CASTPRLPGSYNEQFF
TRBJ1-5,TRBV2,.,CASRRQGPGQPQHF
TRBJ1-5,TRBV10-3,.,CAISQAGESNQPQHF
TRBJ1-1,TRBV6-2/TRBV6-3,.,CASSLRGRSGEAFF
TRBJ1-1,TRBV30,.,CAWSLEMEAFF
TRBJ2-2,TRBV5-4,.,CASSFRRGANTGELFF
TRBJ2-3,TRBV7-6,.,CASSSSGGTDTQYF
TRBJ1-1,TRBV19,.,CASSIGTGKRNTEAFF
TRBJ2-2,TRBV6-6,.,CATGQGGTGELFF
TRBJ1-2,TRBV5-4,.,CASAPGRGEGYTF
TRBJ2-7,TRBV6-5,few,CASRGRGYEQYF
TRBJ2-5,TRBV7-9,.,CASSSEGWGGVRETQYF
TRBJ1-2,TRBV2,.,CASTQDRAGGYTF
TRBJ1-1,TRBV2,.,CASSRGRTEAFF
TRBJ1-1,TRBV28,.,CASSPTRGVGTEAFF
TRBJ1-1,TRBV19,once,CASSPRDRTMNTEAFF
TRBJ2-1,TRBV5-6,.,CASSFRGGARNEQFF
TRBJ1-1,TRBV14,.,CASSNSLNTEAFF
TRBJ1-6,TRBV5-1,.,CASSFVPTGDSPLHF
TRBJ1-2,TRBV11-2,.,CASSFSQGRGYTF
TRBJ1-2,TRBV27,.,CASSVRSPNYGYTF
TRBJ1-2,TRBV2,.,CASSERGQVNYGYTF
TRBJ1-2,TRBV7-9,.,CASSPLGGLNYGYTF
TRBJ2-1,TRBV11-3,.,CASSKLAGGGYEQFF
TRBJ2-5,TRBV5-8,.,CASSLAGRERETQYF
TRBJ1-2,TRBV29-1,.,CSVEGGQGSRYGYTF
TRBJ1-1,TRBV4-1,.,CASSQGHQGFTEAFF
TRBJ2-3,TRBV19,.,CASSHPGTGTPGTQYF